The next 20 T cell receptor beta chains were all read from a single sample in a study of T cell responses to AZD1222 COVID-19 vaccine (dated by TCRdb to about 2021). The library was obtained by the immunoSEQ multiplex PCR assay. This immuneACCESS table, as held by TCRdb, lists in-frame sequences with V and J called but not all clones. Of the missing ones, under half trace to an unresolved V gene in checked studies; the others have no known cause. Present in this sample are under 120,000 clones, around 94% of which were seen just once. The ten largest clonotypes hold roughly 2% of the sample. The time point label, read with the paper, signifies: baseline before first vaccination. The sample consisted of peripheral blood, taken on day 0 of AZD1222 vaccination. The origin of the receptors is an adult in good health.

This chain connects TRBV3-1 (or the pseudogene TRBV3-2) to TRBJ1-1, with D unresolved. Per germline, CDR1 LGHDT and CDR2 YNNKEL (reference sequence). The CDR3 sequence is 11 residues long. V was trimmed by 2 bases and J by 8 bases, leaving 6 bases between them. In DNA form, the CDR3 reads TGTGCCAGCAGCCAATGGCAGGAAGCTTTCTTT. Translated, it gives CASSQWQEAFF.

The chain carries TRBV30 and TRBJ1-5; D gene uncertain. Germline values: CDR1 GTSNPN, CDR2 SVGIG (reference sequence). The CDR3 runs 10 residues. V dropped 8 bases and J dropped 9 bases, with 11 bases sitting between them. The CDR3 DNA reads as TGTGCCCAAGGGATTCTGCCCCAGCATTTT. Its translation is CAQGILPQHF.

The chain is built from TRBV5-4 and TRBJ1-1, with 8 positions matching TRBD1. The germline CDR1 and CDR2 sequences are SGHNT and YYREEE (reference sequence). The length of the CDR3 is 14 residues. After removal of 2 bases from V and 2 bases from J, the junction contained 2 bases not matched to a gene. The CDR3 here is CASSFRGHNTEAFF. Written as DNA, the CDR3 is TGTGCCAGCAGCTTCAGGGGGCACAACACTGAAGCTTTCTTT.

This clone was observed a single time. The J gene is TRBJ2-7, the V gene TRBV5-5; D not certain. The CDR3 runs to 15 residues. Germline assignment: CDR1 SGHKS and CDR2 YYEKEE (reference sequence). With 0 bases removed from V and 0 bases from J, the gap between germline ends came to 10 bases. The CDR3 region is CASSLDGFSSYEQYF. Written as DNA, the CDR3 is TGTGCCAGCAGCTTGGACGGGTTTAGCTCCTACGAGCAGTACTTC.

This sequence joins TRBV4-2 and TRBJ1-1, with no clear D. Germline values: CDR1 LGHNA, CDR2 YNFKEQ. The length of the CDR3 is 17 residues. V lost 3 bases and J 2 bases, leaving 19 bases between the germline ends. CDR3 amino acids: CASSQPYLESGNTEAFF. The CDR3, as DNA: TGTGCCAGCAGCCAGCCATATCTCGAGAGTGGAAACACTGAAGCTTTCTTT.

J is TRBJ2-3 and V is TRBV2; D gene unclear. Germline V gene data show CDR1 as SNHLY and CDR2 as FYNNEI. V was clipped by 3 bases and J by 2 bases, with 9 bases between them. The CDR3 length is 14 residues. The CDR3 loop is CASSDTDVTDTQYF. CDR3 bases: TGTGCCAGCAGTGACACGGACGTCACAGATACGCAGTATTTT.

Here the CDR3 reads CSVSDSPGQPQHF. The CDR3 DNA reads as TGCAGCGTTTCAGACAGTCCAGGTCAGCCCCAGCATTTT. V gene TRBV29-1 combines with J gene TRBJ1-5, with a tentative D call TRBD1 (5 bases). CDR3 size: 13 residues. The ends were cut back, 5 bases at V and 6 bases at J, with 14 bases in the middle. From germline, CDR1 is SQVTM and CDR2 ANQGSEA.

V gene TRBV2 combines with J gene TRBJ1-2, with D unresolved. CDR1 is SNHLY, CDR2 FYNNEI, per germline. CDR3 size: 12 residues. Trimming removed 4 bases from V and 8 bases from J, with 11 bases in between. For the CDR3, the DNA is TGTGCCAGCAGTGTTAGAAGGAGAGGCTACACCTTC. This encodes CASSVRRRGYTF.

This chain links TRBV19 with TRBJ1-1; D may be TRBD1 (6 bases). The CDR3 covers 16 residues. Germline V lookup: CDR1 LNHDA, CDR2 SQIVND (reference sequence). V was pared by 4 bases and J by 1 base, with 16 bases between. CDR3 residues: CASSRGGARGNTEAFF. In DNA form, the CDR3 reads TGTGCCAGTAGTAGAGGCGGGGCCAGGGGGAACACTGAAGCTTTCTTT.

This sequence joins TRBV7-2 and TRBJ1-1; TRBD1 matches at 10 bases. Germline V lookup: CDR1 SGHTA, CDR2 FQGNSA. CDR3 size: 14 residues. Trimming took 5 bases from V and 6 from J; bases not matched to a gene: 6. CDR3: CASSQPDRGPEAFF. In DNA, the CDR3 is TGTGCCAGCAGCCAACCTGACAGGGGGCCTGAAGCTTTCTTT.

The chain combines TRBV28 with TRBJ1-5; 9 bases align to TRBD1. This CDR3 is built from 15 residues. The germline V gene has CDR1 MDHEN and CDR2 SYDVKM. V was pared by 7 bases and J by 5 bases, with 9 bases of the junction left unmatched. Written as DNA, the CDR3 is TGTGCCAGCAATTTTAAGGACAGGGGCTATCAGCCCCAGCATTTT. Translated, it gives CASNFKDRGYQPQHF. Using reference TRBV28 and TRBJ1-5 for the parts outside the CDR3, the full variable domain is DVKVTQSSRYLVKRTGEKVFLECVQDMDHENMFWYRQDPGLGLRLIYFSYDVKMKEKGDIPEGYSVSREKKERFSLILESASTNQTSMYLCASNFKDRGYQPQHFGDGTRLSIL.

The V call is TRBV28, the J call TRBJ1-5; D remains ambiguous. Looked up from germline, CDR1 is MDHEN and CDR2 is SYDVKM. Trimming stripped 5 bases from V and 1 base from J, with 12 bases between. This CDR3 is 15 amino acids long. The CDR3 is CASSGRWISNQPQHF. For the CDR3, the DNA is TGTGCCAGCAGTGGACGGTGGATCAGCAATCAGCCCCAGCATTTT.

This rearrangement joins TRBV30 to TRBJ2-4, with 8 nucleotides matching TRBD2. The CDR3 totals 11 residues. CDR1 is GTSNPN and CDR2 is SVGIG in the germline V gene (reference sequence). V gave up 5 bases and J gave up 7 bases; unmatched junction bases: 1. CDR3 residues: CAWGLANIQYF. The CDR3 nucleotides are TGTGCCTGGGGACTAGCTAACATTCAGTACTTC. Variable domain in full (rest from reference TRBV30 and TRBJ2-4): SQTIHQWPATLVQPVGSPLSLECTVEGTSNPNLYWYRQAAGRGLQLLFYSVGIGQISSEVPQNLSASRPQDRQFILSSKKLLLSDSGFYLCAWGLANIQYFGAGTRLSVL.

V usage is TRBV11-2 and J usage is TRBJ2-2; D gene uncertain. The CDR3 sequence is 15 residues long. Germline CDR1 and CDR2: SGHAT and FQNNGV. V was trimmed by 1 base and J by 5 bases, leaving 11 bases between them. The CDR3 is CASSLVSLSTGELFF. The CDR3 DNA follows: TGTGCCAGCAGCTTAGTATCACTGTCGACCGGGGAGCTGTTTTTT.

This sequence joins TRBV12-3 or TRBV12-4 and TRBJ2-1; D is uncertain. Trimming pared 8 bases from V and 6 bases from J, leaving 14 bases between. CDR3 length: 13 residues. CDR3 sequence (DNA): TGTGCCAGCGTTATAAACCCGGGCAATGAGCAGTTCTTC. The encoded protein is CASVINPGNEQFF.

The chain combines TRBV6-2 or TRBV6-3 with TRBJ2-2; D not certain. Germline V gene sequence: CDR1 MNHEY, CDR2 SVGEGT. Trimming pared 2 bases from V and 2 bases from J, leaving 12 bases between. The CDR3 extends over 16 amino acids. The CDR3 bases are TGTGCCAGCAGTTACCCCGACACTACAAACACCGGGGAGCTGTTTTTT. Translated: CASSYPDTTNTGELFF.

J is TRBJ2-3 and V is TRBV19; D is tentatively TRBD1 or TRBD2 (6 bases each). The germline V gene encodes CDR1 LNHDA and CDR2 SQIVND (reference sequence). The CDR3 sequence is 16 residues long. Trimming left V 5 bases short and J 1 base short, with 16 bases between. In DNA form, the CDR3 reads TGTGCCAGTAGTGGACTTCCCCGGGGGCGCACAGATACGCAGTATTTT. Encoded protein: CASSGLPRGRTDTQYF.

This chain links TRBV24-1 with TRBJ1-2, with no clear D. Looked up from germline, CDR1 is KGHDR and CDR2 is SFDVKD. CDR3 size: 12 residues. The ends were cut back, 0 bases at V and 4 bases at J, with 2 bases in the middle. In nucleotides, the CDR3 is TGTGCCACCAGTGATTTGGGCTATGGCTACACCTTC. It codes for CATSDLGYGYTF.

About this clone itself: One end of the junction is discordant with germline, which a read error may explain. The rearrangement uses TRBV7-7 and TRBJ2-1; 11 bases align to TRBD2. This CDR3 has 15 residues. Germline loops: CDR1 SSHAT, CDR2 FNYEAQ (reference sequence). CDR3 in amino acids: CASSLSLAGGNEQFF. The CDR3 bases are TGTGCTAGCAGCTTAAGCTTAGCGGGGGGGAATGAGCAGTTCTTC.

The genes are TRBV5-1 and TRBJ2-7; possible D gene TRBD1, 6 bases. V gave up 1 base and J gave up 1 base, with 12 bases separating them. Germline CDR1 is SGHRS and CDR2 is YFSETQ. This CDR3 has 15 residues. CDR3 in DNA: TGCGCCAGCAGCTTGTTGCAGGGGATTTCCTACGAGCAGTACTTC. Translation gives CASSLLQGISYEQYF.